This T cell receptor (beta chain) was obtained from a study of T cell repertoires in cytomegalovirus infection. About the study: Matching HLA type, along with CMV infection, was indicated by public TCR beta signatures. Points from the study as a whole: Dominant in the ex vivo response were TCR beta clonotypes restricted by HLA-C and specific for CMV. CMV carriers with the relevant HLA were identified by cumulative public TCR beta family frequency.

TCRdb used MiXCR to reprocess the reads, holding one entry per CDR3 protein. The sample lists approximately 250,000 distinct CDR3 sequences, 22% seen once, with approximately 18% in the top ten. CDR1 is SGHVS, CDR2 FNYEAQ, per germline. The CDR3 sequence is 16 residues long. As regards this clonotype: Antigen: not known. Just one base apart from a much larger clone, this may be a read error.

Specimen: CD8+ T cells from PBMCs. The source of this sequence is a human donor in good health (CMV status not recorded). Some clones in this sample may be carry-over from other donors' samples. This sequence joins TRBV7-6 and TRBJ2-5; TRBD2 matches 11 bases. Here the CDR3 DNA reads TGTACCAGCAGCCTAAGACTAGCGGGGAGACAAGAGACCCAGTACTTC. This codes for CTSSLRLAGRQETQYF. The complete variable domain, with remaining parts taken from reference TRBV7-6 and TRBJ2-5, reads GAGVSQSPRYKVTKRGQDVALRCDPISGHVSLYWYRQALGQGPEFLTYFNYEAQQDKSGLPNDRFSAERPEGSISTLTIQRTEQRDSAMYRCTSSLRLAGRQETQYFGPGTRLLVL.